Reported below is one T cell receptor (beta chain). The sample originates from a study of blood T cell repertoires in COVID-19. Turning to the study itself: The United States, Italy and Spain provided the acute and convalescent COVID-19 samples. The cDNA or gDNA used as material had been derived from T cells, B-cell-depleted T cells, or PBMCs.

The CDR3 runs 12 residues. V was shortened by 6 bases and J by 7 bases, with 7 bases between the two germline ends. The germline V gene encodes CDR1 MNHEY and CDR2 SVGAGI. Assay: immunoSEQ multiplex PCR; the TCRdb copy retains only in-frame clones and omits some. This sample carries approximately 190,000 clones, around 80% of them seen once, and the ten largest clones take around an eighth. Sequenced: peripheral blood. The V call is TRBV6-5, the J call TRBJ1-6; D unclear. The sequence was obtained from a man younger than 45 with active or convalescent COVID-19. The CDR3 sequence is CASRERNSPLHF. The DNA of the CDR3 is TGTGCCAGCAGGGAGAGAAATTCACCCCTCCACTTT.